What follows is one T cell receptor beta chain and its context. The antigen is undetermined. This sequence may be a read error, since a much larger clone differs from it by one base. TCR beta cDNA was prepared out of about 530 ng total RNA by means of a constant-region primer. Construction of TCR beta libraries relied on three successive nested multiplex PCR rounds employing slightly modified ARM-PCR. Use of TRBV1-TRBV30 forward primers with a C-beta reverse primer characterized the first two PCR rounds, which lasted ten to eleven cycles each. TCRdb re-called the multiplex PCR reads with MiXCR, one entry per CDR3 protein. This sample has about 50,000 distinct CDR3 sequences, with over 75% found just once. The roughly 19-33 mg bulk tissue piece was not sorted before simultaneous RNA and DNA extraction. Sampling targeted five separate regions of each tumor, which included the tumor centre. The CDR3 totals 11 residues. CDR1 and CDR2 from the germline V gene are KGHDR and SFDVKD.

This specimen comes from a study of tumor-infiltrating lymphocytes in primary liver carcinoma. About the study: Patients were both men and women, whose ages ran from 30 to 69 years.

The study, taken as a whole, reports: Representation across all five tumor regions was limited to only about 7-25% of top clones.

The sample was liver tumor tissue from sampling region 5. Specified subset: tumor region T5, tumor centre. This chain links TRBV24-1 with TRBJ2-1, with no clear D. The clonotype comes from a middle-aged man with primary liver carcinoma and hepatitis B virus infection. CDR3 protein: CVTSDWGEQFF. CDR3 bases: TGTGTCACCAGTGATTGGGGTGAGCAGTTCTTC.